The present entry profiles one T cell receptor beta chain with its context. No antigen is known for it. This specimen belongs to a study of cytomegalovirus exposure and HLA in healthy donors. Whole-study results and caveats: Later on, a genetic analysis was performed. It linked a missense variant in DCLRE1C with V- and J-gene trimming of TCR beta.

The germline V and J ends were trimmed by 5 bases and 4 bases, with 9 bases remaining between them. The length of the CDR3 is 14 residues. The germline CDR1 and CDR2 sequences are SGHTA and FQGTGA. Primers included in the PCR were 60 Vbeta and 13 Jbeta primers. Using immunoSEQ multiplex PCR, the repertoire was profiled, and TCRdb retains in-frame clones only, with some absent. Of around 160,000 clones listed, 78% are singletons. This chain joins TRBV7-3 and TRBJ2-6; a weak D match, TRBD2 (7 bases). The source material was PBMCs. This TCR derives from a man in his forties in good health and CMV-seropositive. CDR3 coding DNA: TGTGCCAGCAGCGGGGGGGCAGGGGCCAACGTCCTGACTTTC. It translates to CASSGGAGANVLTF.